This T cell receptor (beta chain) was captured in a study of T cell responses to AZD1222 COVID-19 vaccine. Study-wide findings and caveats: Once two AZD1222 doses were given, Spike-specific TCR breadth and depth went up. At study baseline, merely five or six AZD1222 recipients were seropositive. Spike was spanned by vaccine-associated CD4 TCRs, which were dominant at 160-218 and 743-854.

Sequencing was performed with immunoSEQ multiplex PCR; in TCRdb, only in-frame clones are kept and a portion is missing. The sample yields under 150,000 clones, about 90% seen once. V was cut by 8 bases and J by 8 bases, with 18 bases left in between. The CDR3 sequence is 13 residues long. CDR1 and CDR2 (germline): MRHNA, SNTAGT. Details on this clone: The antigen is unknown.

This TCR came from an adult in good health. The sample consisted of peripheral blood, taken on day 0 of AZD1222 vaccination. The J gene is TRBJ1-2, the V gene TRBV6-4, with D possibly being TRBD1 (6 bases). Here the CDR3 reads CASRGDKFGGYTF. In nucleotides, the CDR3 is TGTGCCAGCCGTGGGGACAAATTCGGGGGCTACACCTTC.